This T cell receptor beta chain was recovered during a study of lymphopenia after photon versus proton radiotherapy. Assay used: immunoSEQ multiplex PCR; TCRdb lists only in-frame clones, some missing. In the table there are about 160,000 clones, 88% of which are singletons. The study's findings and limits: Better survival with proton therapy was suggested as possible, not demonstrated. Post-nadir TCR diversity decline inversely tracked overall survival among those who died. Photon-treated patients lost naive T cells and TCR diversity; proton-treated stayed stable.

Regarding this clone: Its target is not known.

The source was peripheral blood, collected from a patient treated with photon-based radiotherapy. The sequence was obtained from a man aged 50 or older with gastric cancer.

The CDR3 DNA follows: TGTGCTAGTGGTTTATCACTCTTTAGCAATCAGCCCCAGCATTTT. This gives the protein CASGLSLFSNQPQHF. V usage is TRBV12-5 and J usage is TRBJ1-5, with D unclear. This CDR3 has 15 residues. Between the trimmed V and J ends, which lost 3 bases and 0 bases, there was a span of 9 bases. The V gene's germline CDR1 is LGHNT and CDR2 FRNRAP.